One sample yielded the 19 T cell receptor beta chains listed below, sequenced in a study of PD-L1 blockade in urothelial cancer. As to time point: pretreatment peripheral blood. Generated by immunoSEQ multiplex PCR, the TCRdb table keeps only in-frame clones and is missing some. The sample includes some 52,000 clones, approximately 77% of them seen just once. The sequencing used PBMCs, collected around atezolizumab (anti-PD-L1) treatment. The receptor set was obtained from a man between 65 and 85 years old with urothelial cancer.

The rearrangement links TRBV5-6 to TRBJ1-2, with D unresolved. Trimming pared 2 bases from V and 0 bases from J, leaving 5 bases between. This CDR3 comprises 13 residues. CDR1 SGHDT and CDR2 YYEEEE come from the germline V gene. The CDR3 spells CASSFTTNYGYTF. The DNA for the CDR3 is TGTGCCAGCAGCTTTACAACTAACTATGGCTACACCTTC.

The chain joins TRBV15 to TRBJ1-2; D call uncertain. This CDR3 spans 15 amino acids. From germline, CDR1 is LNHNV and CDR2 YYDKDF (reference sequence). Trimming stripped 3 bases from V and 3 bases from J, with 14 bases between. The CDR3 region is CATSSPGVADYGYTF. The CDR3 DNA is TGTGCCACCAGCAGTCCCGGGGTTGCCGACTATGGCTACACCTTC.

The rearrangement uses TRBV2 and TRBJ1-2; 9 bases are a match to TRBD1. Germline V gene data show CDR1 as SNHLY and CDR2 as FYNNEI. J gave up 5 bases and V 5 bases, and 9 bases lay outside the gene matches. The CDR3 length is 15 residues. The CDR3 loop is CASSPPTGGVYGYTF. The CDR3 nucleotides read TGTGCCAGCAGTCCACCGACAGGGGGTGTTTATGGCTACACCTTC.

The V call is TRBV19, the J call TRBJ1-3; TRBD1 matches at 8 bases. Germline V gives CDR1 LNHDA, CDR2 SQIVND (reference sequence). CDR3 length equals 14 residues. The V gene end was trimmed by 3 bases and the J gene end by 5 bases; junction bases not matched to a gene: 3. CDR3 region: CASSIQGARNTIYF. CDR3 sequence (DNA): TGTGCCAGTAGTATCCAGGGGGCAAGAAACACCATATATTTT. Based on the CDR3 plus reference TRBV19 and TRBJ1-3, the full variable domain is DGGITQSPKYLFRKEGQNVTLSCEQNLNHDAMYWYRQDPGQGLRLIYYSQIVNDFQKGDIAEGYSVSREKKESFPLTVTSAQKNPTAFYLCASSIQGARNTIYFGEGSWLTVV.

The chain uses TRBV5-1 and TRBJ2-3; 7 bases line up with TRBD2. V was clipped by 3 bases and J by 2 bases; unmatched bases: 3. The CDR3 is 14 amino acids. Germline assignment: CDR1 SGHRS and CDR2 YFSETQ. In nucleotides, the CDR3 is TGCGCCAGCAGCTCGGGAGGTTCCACAGATACGCAGTATTTT. It yields the protein CASSSGGSTDTQYF.

This clone occurred a few times. The chain is built from TRBV28 and TRBJ1-1; 7 positions agree with TRBD1. This CDR3 has 15 amino acids. The V and J ends lost 3 bases and 5 bases, in that order; junction bases with no gene match: 9. Germline V lookup: CDR1 MDHEN, CDR2 SYDVKM. The CDR3 DNA reads as TGTGCCAGCAGTTTGATACTACCGGGACAGACTGAAGCTTTCTTT. Residues: CASSLILPGQTEAFF.

The chain carries TRBV28 and TRBJ2-1, with D maybe TRBD1 (5 bases). The V gene lost 3 bases and the J gene lost 0 bases, with 9 bases spanning the gap. Looked up from germline, CDR1 is MDHEN and CDR2 is SYDVKM. The CDR3 extends over 15 amino acids. CDR3 sequence: CASSLRQSSYNEQFF. In nucleotides, the CDR3 is TGTGCCAGCAGTTTGAGACAGAGCTCCTACAATGAGCAGTTCTTC.

The CDR3 bases are TGTGCCAGCAGCTTGTCGCTAGCGGTCTTCTACAATGAGCAGTTCTTC. Its translation: CASSLSLAVFYNEQFF. The rearrangement uses TRBV7-6 and TRBJ2-1; 7 bases match TRBD2. The V segment lost 3 bases and the J segment 3 bases; nucleotides outside the gene matches: 8. Germline V gene lookup returns CDR1 SGHVS and CDR2 FNYEAQ. The CDR3 totals 16 residues.

This clone turned up a few times. The chain recombines TRBV11-1 with TRBJ2-1; 11 nucleotides agree with TRBD2. The CDR3 runs to 17 residues. Germline CDR1 and CDR2: SGHAT and FQDESV (reference sequence). V dropped 0 bases and J dropped 9; count of bases not matched to a gene: 10. The CDR3 region has the DNA TGTGCCAGCAGCTTAGCGGGTAGCGGGGGGGCATTCGGTGAGCAGTTCTTC. Translation gives CASSLAGSGGAFGEQFF.

This clone has just a few counts. Other DNA sequences in the same sample also yield this CDR3. The rearrangement links TRBV9 to TRBJ1-3; D call uncertain. The CDR3 is made up of 12 amino acids. Germline V gene sequence: CDR1 SGDLS, CDR2 YYNGEE. Trimming removed 4 bases at V and 9 bases at J, with 11 bases between. CDR3 DNA sequence: TGTGCCAGCAGCCCCCGCGAGGGCACCATATATTTT. As protein: CASSPREGTIYF.

This clone was counted only a few times. The rearrangement uses TRBV19 and TRBJ2-1; TRBD2 aligns across 11 bases. The junction had 6 bases not matched to a gene; V was cut back by 4 bases and J by 7 bases. The CDR3 has 15 residues. Germline assignment: CDR1 LNHDA and CDR2 SQIVND (reference sequence). The CDR3 DNA is TGTGCCAGTAGTAAAAATAGCGGGGGGGAAAATGAGCAGTTCTTC. The encoded protein is CASSKNSGGENEQFF.

Only a few counts were recorded for this clone. The chain couples TRBV7-9 to TRBJ2-1; a weak D match, TRBD1 (6 bases). The CDR3 is 13 residues long. Per germline, CDR1 SEHNR and CDR2 FQNEAQ (reference sequence). V lost 5 bases, J lost 9 bases, and 14 bases lay in between. The CDR3 nucleotides read TGTGCCAGCAGCCCAAGTATAGGGGGTGAGCAGTTCTTC. This gives the protein CASSPSIGGEQFF.

The chain links TRBV18 to TRBJ1-1; a weak D match, TRBD1 (5 bases). The V end lost 3 bases, the J end lost 3 bases, and 14 bases lay between the germline ends. The CDR3 has 15 residues. CDR1 is KGHSH, CDR2 LQKENI, per germline. Written as DNA, the CDR3 is TGTGCCAGCTCACCGGTGGTGACAGCAGACACTGAAGCTTTCTTT. Translating gives CASSPVVTADTEAFF.

This chain links TRBV18 with TRBJ1-5; 10 bases agree with TRBD1. This CDR3 has 16 amino acids. The germline V gene has CDR1 KGHSH and CDR2 LQKENI. V lost 5 bases, J lost 4 bases, and 8 bases stayed unmatched. The CDR3 spells CASSWTGGNLNQPQHF. CDR3 DNA sequence: TGTGCCAGCTCATGGACAGGGGGAAATTTGAATCAGCCCCAGCATTTT.

This sequence joins TRBV4-3 and TRBJ1-2, with 10 bases that match TRBD1. The CDR3 sequence is 16 residues long. J gave up 6 bases and V 1 base, and 8 bases lay outside the gene matches. Germline assignment: CDR1 LGHNA and CDR2 YSLEER. CDR3 coding DNA: TGCGCCAGCAGCCAAGTGGCCGGGACAGGGGTAAATGGCTACACCTTC. Translation gives CASSQVAGTGVNGYTF.

This rearrangement joins TRBV5-6 to TRBJ1-6; D unresolved. This CDR3 is 15 amino acids long. Germline V gene sequence: CDR1 SGHDT, CDR2 YYEEEE. The V gene lost 4 bases and the J gene lost 5 bases, with 13 bases spanning the gap. The CDR3 is CASSHRGRDNSPLHF. The DNA for the CDR3 is TGTGCCAGCAGCCATCGAGGGCGAGATAATTCACCCCTCCACTTT.

This clone was detected only once. The chain uses TRBV30 and TRBJ2-5; 8 bases align to TRBD1. This CDR3 is built from 15 residues. The germline V gene has CDR1 GTSNPN and CDR2 SVGIG (reference sequence). V trimming: 2 bases; J trimming: 5 bases; junction bases outside the gene matches: 10. CDR3 nucleotide sequence: TGTGCCTGGAGTCCCGCCTCAGGGGGCGCGGAGACCCAGTACTTC. Translation gives CAWSPASGGAETQYF.

The V call is TRBV6-1, the J call TRBJ1-2; weak D call: TRBD1 (5 bases). Germline assignment: CDR1 MNHNS and CDR2 SASEGT. This CDR3 has 12 residues. With 3 bases removed from V and 5 bases from J, the gap between germline ends came to 7 bases. The CDR3 spells CASSDQGYGYTF. CDR3 sequence (DNA): TGTGCCAGCAGTGACCAGGGTTATGGCTACACCTTC.

This clone is a singleton in its sample. The chain recombines TRBV7-8 with TRBJ2-5; 7 bases agree with TRBD1. The CDR3 consists of 15 residues. Trimming at V came to 5 bases and at J to 5 bases, leaving 11 bases not matched to a gene. The germline gives CDR1 SGHVS, CDR2 FQNEAQ. Written as DNA, the CDR3 is TGTGCCAGCAGCCTCAGACAGGGACGATACGAGACCCAGTACTTC. This translates into CASSLRQGRYETQYF. Looking up the rest from reference TRBV7-8 and TRBJ2-5 gives the full variable domain: GAGVSQSPRYKVAKRGQDVALRCDPISGHVSLFWYQQALGQGPEFLTYFQNEAQLDKSGLPSDRFFAERPEGSVSTLKIQRTQQEDSAVYLCASSLRQGRYETQYFGPGTRLLVL.